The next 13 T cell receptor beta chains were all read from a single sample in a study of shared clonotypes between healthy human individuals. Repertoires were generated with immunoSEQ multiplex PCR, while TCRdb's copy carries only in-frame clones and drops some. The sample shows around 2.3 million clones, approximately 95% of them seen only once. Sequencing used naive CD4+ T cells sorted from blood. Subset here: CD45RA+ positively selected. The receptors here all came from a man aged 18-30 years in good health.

CDR3 bases: TGTGCCAGCAGTATTAGCGGGGTCCCCTCCTACGAGCAGTACTTC. Translation gives CASSISGVPSYEQYF. The chain recombines TRBV2 with TRBJ2-7; 8 bases fit TRBD2. The CDR3 runs to 15 residues. Germline CDR1 reads SNHLY; CDR2 reads FYNNEI. J was trimmed by 0 bases and V by 5 bases; bases with no gene match: 6.

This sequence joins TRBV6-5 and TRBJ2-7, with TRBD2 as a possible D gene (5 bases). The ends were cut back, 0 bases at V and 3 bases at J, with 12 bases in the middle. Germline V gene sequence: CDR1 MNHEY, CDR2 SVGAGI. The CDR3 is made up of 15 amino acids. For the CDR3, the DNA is TGTGCCAGCAGTTACTCAGCTAGCCGCAACTACGAGCAGTACTTC. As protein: CASSYSASRNYEQYF.

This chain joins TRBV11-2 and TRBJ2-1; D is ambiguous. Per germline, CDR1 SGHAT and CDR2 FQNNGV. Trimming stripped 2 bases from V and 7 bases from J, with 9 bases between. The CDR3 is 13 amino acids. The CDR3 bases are TGTGCCAGCAGCTTATCCCTCAGTAATGAGCAGTTCTTC. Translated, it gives CASSLSLSNEQFF.

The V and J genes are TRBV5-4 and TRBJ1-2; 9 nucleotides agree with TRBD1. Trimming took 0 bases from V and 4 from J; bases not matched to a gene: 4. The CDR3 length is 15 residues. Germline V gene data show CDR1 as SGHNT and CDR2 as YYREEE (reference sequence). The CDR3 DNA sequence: TGTGCCAGCAGCTTGGGGGGACAGGGAATCTATGGCTACACCTTC. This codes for CASSLGGQGIYGYTF.

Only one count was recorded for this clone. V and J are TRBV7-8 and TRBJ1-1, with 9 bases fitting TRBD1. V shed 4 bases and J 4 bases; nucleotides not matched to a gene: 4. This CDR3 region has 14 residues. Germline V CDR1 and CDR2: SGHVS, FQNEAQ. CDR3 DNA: TGTGCCAGCAGCTGGACAGGGGTCAGCACTGAAGCTTTCTTT. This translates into CASSWTGVSTEAFF.

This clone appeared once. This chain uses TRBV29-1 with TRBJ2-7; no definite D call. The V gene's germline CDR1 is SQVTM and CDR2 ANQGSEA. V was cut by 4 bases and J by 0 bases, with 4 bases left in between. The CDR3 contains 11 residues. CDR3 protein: CSVANSYEQYF. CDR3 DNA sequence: TGCAGCGTTGCGAACTCCTACGAGCAGTACTTC.

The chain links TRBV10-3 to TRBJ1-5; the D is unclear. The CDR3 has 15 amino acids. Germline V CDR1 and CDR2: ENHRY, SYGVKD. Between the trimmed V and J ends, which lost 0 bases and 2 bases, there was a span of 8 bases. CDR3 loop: CAISESMVGNQPQHF. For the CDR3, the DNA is TGTGCCATCAGTGAGTCGATGGTGGGCAATCAGCCCCAGCATTTT.

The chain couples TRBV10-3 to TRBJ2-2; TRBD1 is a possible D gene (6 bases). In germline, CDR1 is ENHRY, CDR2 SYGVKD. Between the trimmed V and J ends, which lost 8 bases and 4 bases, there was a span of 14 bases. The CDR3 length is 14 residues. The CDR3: CAIPQGGGTGELFF. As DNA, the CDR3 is TGTGCCATCCCACAGGGTGGGGGCACCGGGGAGCTGTTTTTT.

The CDR3 DNA follows: TGTGCCAGCAAGGACATAAGCTACGAGCAGTACTTC. Residues: CASKDISYEQYF. The chain couples TRBV27 to TRBJ2-7; maybe TRBD1 (5 bases). V gave up 7 bases and J gave up 3 bases, with 10 bases separating them. In germline, CDR1 is MNHEY, CDR2 SMNVEV (reference sequence). The CDR3 is made up of 12 amino acids.

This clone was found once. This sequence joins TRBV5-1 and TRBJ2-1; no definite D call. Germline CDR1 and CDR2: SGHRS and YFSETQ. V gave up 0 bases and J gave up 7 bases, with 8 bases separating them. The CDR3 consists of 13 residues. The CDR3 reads CASSLADRNEQFF. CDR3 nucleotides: TGCGCCAGCAGCTTGGCCGATAGGAATGAGCAGTTCTTC.

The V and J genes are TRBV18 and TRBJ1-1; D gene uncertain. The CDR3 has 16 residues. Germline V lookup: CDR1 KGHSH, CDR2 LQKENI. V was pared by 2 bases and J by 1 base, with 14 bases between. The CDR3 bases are TGTGCCAGCTCACCAATGGTTCCGGGTGCGAACACTGAAGCTTTCTTT. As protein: CASSPMVPGANTEAFF.

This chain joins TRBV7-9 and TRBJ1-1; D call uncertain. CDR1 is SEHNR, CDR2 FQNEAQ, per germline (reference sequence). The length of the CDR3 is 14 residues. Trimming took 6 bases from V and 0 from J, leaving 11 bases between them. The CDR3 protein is CASRGDIMNTEAFF. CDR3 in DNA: TGTGCCAGCAGGGGAGACATCATGAACACTGAAGCTTTCTTT.

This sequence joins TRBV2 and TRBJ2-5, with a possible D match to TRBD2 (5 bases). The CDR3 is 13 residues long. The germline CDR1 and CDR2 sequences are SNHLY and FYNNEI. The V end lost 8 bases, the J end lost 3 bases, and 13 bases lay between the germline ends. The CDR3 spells CASSQGLEETQYF. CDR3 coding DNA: TGTGCCAGCTCCCAAGGACTGGAAGAGACCCAGTACTTC.